This section outlines one T cell receptor beta chain sequence together with its context. Antigen unknown. No patient had autoimmune disease or received systemic immunosuppression. The sample originates from a study of OX40 agonist ivuxolimab in advanced cancers. Study-level results: Still undetermined is the antigen specificity of the expanded peripheral T cells.

Deletions cut 2 bases from V and 10 bases from J, with 7 bases between. This CDR3 contains 11 residues. The germline CDR1 and CDR2 sequences are SGHDT and YYEEEE. Generated by immunoSEQ multiplex PCR, the TCRdb table keeps only in-frame clones and is missing some. The table has some 90,000 clones, around 90% seen once. The clonotype was recovered from an adult with an advanced solid tumor such as melanoma, head and neck, liver or kidney cancer. This sequence joins TRBV5-6 and TRBJ2-1, with D perhaps matching TRBD2 (5 bases). Sequencing used CD4+ or CD8+ T cells sorted from blood, obtained in a trial of the OX40 agonist ivuxolimab. The CDR3 is CASSFRREQFF. CDR3 bases: TGTGCCAGCAGCTTTAGGAGGGAGCAGTTCTTC.